This T cell receptor (beta chain) was identified during a study of T cells after yellow fever vaccination. Study at large: Those fractions that held only low numbers of cells were prepared using the SMART-Seq v4 Ultra Low Input RNA kit.

Study outcomes and limitations: Most clones from primary vaccination resurfaced after the booster (96% CD4, around 89% CD8). Abundant bulk-population clonotypes could contaminate the FACS-sorted repertoires.

Making TCR cDNA involved 5'RACE template switching, which added UMIs and a universal primer site. TCRdb processed the 5' RACE reads anew with MiXCR; each CDR3 protein has one entry. The sample comprises under 600,000 distinct CDR3 sequences, just over 20% of which are singletons, and roughly a sixth rests with the top ten. Only a few counts were recorded for this clonotype. Its antigen is unknown. This specimen consisted of PBMCs, obtained approximately 22 days after the first yellow fever vaccination. This TCR came from a man younger than 30 who received the YFV17D yellow fever vaccine.

This chain's CDR3 is CASSSTSGGTLGYNEQFF. The CDR3 nucleotides read TGTGCCAGCAGTTCGACTAGCGGGGGGACCCTTGGCTACAATGAGCAGTTCTTC. This chain joins TRBV12-3 or TRBV12-4 and TRBJ2-1, with 13 bases lining up with TRBD2. The CDR3 is 18 residues long. The V segment lost 4 bases and the J segment 3 bases; nucleotides outside the gene matches: 9.